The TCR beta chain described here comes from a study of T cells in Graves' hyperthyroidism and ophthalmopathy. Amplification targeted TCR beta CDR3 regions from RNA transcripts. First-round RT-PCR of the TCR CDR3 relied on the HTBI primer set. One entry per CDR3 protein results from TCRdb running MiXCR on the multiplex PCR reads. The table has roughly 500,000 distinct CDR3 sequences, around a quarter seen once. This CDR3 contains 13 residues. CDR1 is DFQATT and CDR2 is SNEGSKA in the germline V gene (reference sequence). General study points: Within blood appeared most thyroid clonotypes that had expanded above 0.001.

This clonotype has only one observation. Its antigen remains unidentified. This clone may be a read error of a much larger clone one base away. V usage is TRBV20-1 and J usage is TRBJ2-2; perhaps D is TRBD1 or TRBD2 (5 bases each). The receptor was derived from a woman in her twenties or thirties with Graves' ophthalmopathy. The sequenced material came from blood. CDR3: CTAREGRTGELFF. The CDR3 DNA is TGCACTGCTAGAGAGGGACGCACCGGGGAGCTGTTTTTT.